This T cell receptor beta chain derives from a study of cytomegalovirus exposure and HLA in healthy donors. Overall study findings and caveats: As a later analysis showed, several of the most significant clusters appeared to be linked to common viral pathogens.

60 Vbeta and 13 Jbeta primers were used in PCR. Produced via immunoSEQ multiplex PCR; TCRdb's table is partial and in-frame only. Among some 180,000 clones listed, about three quarters were seen once. With respect to this clone: Its antigen is still unknown.

CDR1 is SNHLY and CDR2 is FYNNEI in the germline V gene. The V and J ends lost 6 bases and 8 bases respectively, with 13 bases between them. The CDR3 is 13 amino acids. The chain recombines TRBV2 with TRBJ1-4; no clear D. The TCR was taken from a woman aged 55 to 70 in good health and CMV-seropositive. The sequencing input was PBMCs. CDR3 region: CASSSQLREKLFF. Here the CDR3 DNA reads TGTGCCAGCAGCAGTCAGTTACGCGAAAAACTGTTTTTT.